This entry lists 17 T cell receptor beta chains sequenced from one sample in a study of blood T cell repertoires in COVID-19. Assay used: immunoSEQ multiplex PCR; TCRdb lists only in-frame clones, some missing. Of 200,000 to 250,000 clones in the sample, 87% were seen once. The specimen was peripheral blood. The receptors here all came from a man between 60 and 70 years old who had recovered from COVID-19.

V usage is TRBV28 and J usage is TRBJ2-6; no definite D call. This CDR3 is built from 14 residues. V was clipped by 5 bases and J by 0 bases, with 5 bases between them. Germline assignment: CDR1 MDHEN and CDR2 SYDVKM. The CDR3 reads CASSTTSGANVLTF. The DNA of the CDR3 is TGTGCCAGCAGTACAACCTCTGGGGCCAACGTCCTGACTTTC.

This chain connects TRBV7-9 to TRBJ2-3; 7 bases are a match to TRBD2. The germline gives CDR1 SEHNR, CDR2 FQNEAQ (reference sequence). The CDR3 spans 13 residues. V lost 1 base and J lost 9; bases outside the gene matches: 4. CDR3 coding DNA: TGTGCCAGCAGCTTAGTTGGGGAGGGGACGCAGTATTTT. It translates to CASSLVGEGTQYF.

J is TRBJ1-2 and V is TRBV28; D is ambiguous. CDR3 size: 16 residues. Deletions cut 4 bases from V and 0 bases from J, with 15 bases between. CDR1 and CDR2 from the germline V gene are MDHEN and SYDVKM. DNA for the CDR3: TGTGCCAGCAGTTCTCCCTCGCCGACATCTAACTATGGCTACACCTTC. This sequence encodes CASSSPSPTSNYGYTF.

V and J are TRBV9 and TRBJ2-1; 9 bases fit TRBD2. CDR3 length: 15 residues. From germline, CDR1 is SGDLS and CDR2 YYNGEE. With V trimmed by 4 bases and J by 4 bases, 6 bases remained unmatched. In nucleotides, the CDR3 is TGTGCCAGCAGCTCAGTAGCGGGGGAGTACAATGAGCAGTTCTTC. Translating gives CASSSVAGEYNEQFF.

This rearrangement joins TRBV15 to TRBJ1-5; a possible D gene is TRBD1 (6 bases). V was clipped by 3 bases and J by 10 bases, with 19 bases between them. The CDR3 loop spans 15 amino acids. The germline V gene has CDR1 LNHNV and CDR2 YYDKDF (reference sequence). CDR3: CATSRGGGRGGPQHF. The CDR3 DNA sequence: TGTGCCACCAGCAGGGGCGGGGGCAGAGGAGGACCCCAGCATTTT.

This sequence joins TRBV19 and TRBJ2-3; 8 nucleotides align to TRBD1. The CDR3 is made up of 15 amino acids. Germline CDR1 reads LNHDA; CDR2 reads SQIVND (reference sequence). V was clipped by 2 bases and J by 6 bases; unmatched bases: 7. CDR3 sequence (DNA): TGTGCCAGTAGTATACGACAGGGGTATCAGGATACGCAGTATTTT. Its translation: CASSIRQGYQDTQYF.

The chain carries TRBV24-1 and TRBJ2-7; D not certain. CDR1 KGHDR and CDR2 SFDVKD come from the germline V gene. CDR3 length: 14 amino acids. The V gene lost 3 bases and the J gene lost 0 bases, with 8 bases spanning the gap. CDR3 DNA sequence: TGTGCCACCAGTGATCCCCGGAGCTCCTACGAGCAGTACTTC. Its translation is CATSDPRSSYEQYF.

This clone was counted a single time. The chain has TRBV6-1 and TRBJ1-2, with TRBD1 matching 9 bases. CDR1 and CDR2 from the germline V gene are MNHNS and SASEGT. With 1 base clipped from V and 5 bases from J, the junction kept 2 bases outside the gene matches. The CDR3 extends over 14 amino acids. The CDR3 sequence: CASSEGGQGYGYTF. DNA of the CDR3: TGTGCCAGCAGTGAAGGAGGACAGGGGTATGGCTACACCTTC.

This chain connects TRBV10-3 to TRBJ1-2, with D uncertain. Between the trimmed V and J ends, which lost 2 bases and 3 bases, there was a span of 7 bases. The CDR3 extends over 13 amino acids. Germline lookup yields CDR1 ENHRY and CDR2 SYGVKD. CDR3 sequence reads: CAISENRDYGYTF. The CDR3 DNA reads as TGTGCCATCAGTGAGAACAGAGACTATGGCTACACCTTC.

The V and J genes are TRBV7-2 and TRBJ1-1; no reliable D call. CDR3 size: 13 residues. Trimming took 1 base from V and 8 from J, leaving 11 bases between them. Germline CDR1 reads SGHTA; CDR2 reads FQGNSA. The chain's CDR3 is CASSLVFTREAFF. DNA for the CDR3: TGTGCCAGCAGCTTAGTGTTCACCAGGGAAGCTTTCTTT.

The V gene is TRBV29-1, the J gene TRBJ1-1, with a possible D match to TRBD1 (5 bases). Germline CDR1 reads SQVTM; CDR2 reads ANQGSEA. The CDR3 is 14 amino acids. V was clipped by 4 bases and J by 5 bases, with 17 bases between them. In DNA, the CDR3 is TGCAGCGTTGGCAGGGAGGGTGATTATACTGAAGCTTTCTTT. Translated: CSVGREGDYTEAFF. Variable domain in full (rest from reference TRBV29-1 and TRBJ1-1): SAVISQKPSRDICQRGTSLTIQCQVDSQVTMMFWYRQQPGQSLTLIATANQGSEATYESGFVIDKFPISRPNLTFSTLTVSNMSPEDSSIYLCSVGREGDYTEAFFGQGTRLTVV.

This chain joins TRBV5-6 and TRBJ2-7; D is possibly TRBD1 (6 bases). The germline CDR1 and CDR2 sequences are SGHDT and YYEEEE. Deletions cut 6 bases from V and 1 base from J, with 17 bases between. The CDR3 covers 15 residues. CDR3 protein: CASTRVQGISYEQYF. CDR3 DNA: TGTGCCAGCACACGGGTACAGGGAATTTCCTACGAGCAGTACTTC.

The CDR3 sequence is CASSTRTGSNYGYTF. The CDR3 coding sequence is TGTGCCAGTAGTACAAGGACAGGGTCAAACTATGGCTACACCTTC. The chain is built from TRBV19 and TRBJ1-2, with TRBD1 identical over 8 bases. This CDR3 is built from 15 residues. Germline loops: CDR1 LNHDA, CDR2 SQIVND (reference sequence). Trimming cost V 4 bases and J 2 bases; bases outside gene matches: 6.

The rearrangement uses TRBV7-6 and TRBJ2-5, with TRBD1 matching 8 bases. CDR3 size: 15 residues. Trimming cost V 3 bases and J 2 bases; bases outside gene matches: 5. Germline V gene sequence: CDR1 SGHVS, CDR2 FNYEAQ. CDR3 sequence (DNA): TGTGCCAGCAGCTTTGGACAGGGATCGCAAGAGACCCAGTACTTC. This translates into CASSFGQGSQETQYF.

This clone was picked up a small number of times. The V gene is TRBV18, the J gene TRBJ2-5; TRBD1 is a possible D gene (5 bases). V gave up 2 bases and J gave up 2 bases, with 6 bases separating them. Germline assignment: CDR1 KGHSH and CDR2 LQKENI. The length of the CDR3 is 13 residues. In DNA, the CDR3 is TGTGCCAGCTCACCAAGGACACAAGAGACCCAGTACTTC. Translation: CASSPRTQETQYF.

The chain joins TRBV21-1 to TRBJ2-7; the table's D call, TRBD1, has no DNA check behind it. TRBV21-1 is deemed a pseudogene. This CDR3 is built from 16 residues. As DNA, the CDR3 is TGTGCCAGCAGTTACAGAACCGGGACAGGGGACCACGAGCAGTACTTC. Translated, it gives CASSYRTGTGDHEQYF.

The chain combines TRBV19 with TRBJ1-6, with D possibly matching TRBD1 (5 bases). The V gene lost 6 bases and the J gene lost 12 bases, with 21 bases spanning the gap. CDR3 length: 15 residues. Germline V gives CDR1 LNHDA, CDR2 SQIVND (reference sequence). The CDR3 loop is CASSPSGEGEGPLHF. CDR3 bases: TGTGCCAGTAGCCCCTCGGGGGAAGGAGAGGGACCCCTCCACTTT.